This T cell receptor beta chain was recovered during a study of regulatory T cells in long-lasting Graves disease. Germline CDR1 MNHEY, CDR2 SVGAGI. The CDR3 runs 16 residues. V was trimmed by 0 bases and J by 2 bases, leaving 11 bases between them. This clonotype showed up many times. The antigen is not known. Time point meaning: persistent/refractory GD, antithyroid drugs over 5 years with positive TRAb. TCR sequences were obtained from RNA taken from PBMCs. Into tubes containing EDTA, approximately 9 milliliters of peripheral blood were drawn. Study results and limitations: Accuracy was perhaps lowered by the small sample size. More public clonotypes were shared by persistent patients (about 2,700) than by new patients (approximately 1,000). Persistent disease preferred TRBV28, TRBJ1-2 and TRBJ2-5; new disease, TRBV20-1 and TRBJ2-1.

Arm-PCR with iRepertoire HTBI primers amplified the CDR3 regions for these TCR beta libraries. TCRdb re-called the multiplex PCR reads through MiXCR, storing one row per CDR3 protein. The sample consists of about 470,000 distinct CDR3 sequences, less than 25% of them appearing once. The TCR originated in a female donor with Graves disease. The sequencing used peripheral blood mononuclear cells (PBMCs), collected when the disease was refractory, from a patient treated with antithyroid drugs. The rearrangement links TRBV6-5 to TRBJ1-5; D gene unclear. The CDR3, as DNA: TGTGCCAGCAGTTACTCTGGGGAAAAGGGCAATCAGCCCCAGCATTTT. It yields the protein CASSYSGEKGNQPQHF.